Described below is a single T cell receptor beta chain sequence and its context. What it recognizes is unknown. Clones were sequenced by immunoSEQ multiplex PCR, and TCRdb holds only the in-frame ones, with some missing. The sample consists of approximately 530,000 clones, 90% to 97% of them appearing once. This sample was taken from a study of shared clonotypes between healthy human individuals. The length of the CDR3 is 14 residues. Per germline, CDR1 SNHLY and CDR2 FYNNEI. V trimming: 10 bases; J trimming: 5 bases; junction bases outside the gene matches: 10. A split of CD4+ cells into CD45RA+ naive and CD45RA-negative memory subsets was performed. Study-wide results and limits: Incompleteness in sorted-subset sequencing, despite large depth, was shown by rarefaction. Non-shared clonotypes had lower generation probabilities than clonotypes shared by all four sorted-subset donors. Clonotype sharing among donors, it was expected, would be affected by sequencing depth.

The clonotype comes from a woman aged 30 to 39 in good health. The genes are TRBV2 and TRBJ1-5, with TRBD1 identical over 8 bases. The sample consisted of naive CD4+ T cells sorted from blood. As for subset: CD45RA+ positively selected. The CDR3 coding sequence is TGTGCCACCTCAACCGGACAGGGCTATCAGCCCCAGCATTTT. It is translated as CATSTGQGYQPQHF.